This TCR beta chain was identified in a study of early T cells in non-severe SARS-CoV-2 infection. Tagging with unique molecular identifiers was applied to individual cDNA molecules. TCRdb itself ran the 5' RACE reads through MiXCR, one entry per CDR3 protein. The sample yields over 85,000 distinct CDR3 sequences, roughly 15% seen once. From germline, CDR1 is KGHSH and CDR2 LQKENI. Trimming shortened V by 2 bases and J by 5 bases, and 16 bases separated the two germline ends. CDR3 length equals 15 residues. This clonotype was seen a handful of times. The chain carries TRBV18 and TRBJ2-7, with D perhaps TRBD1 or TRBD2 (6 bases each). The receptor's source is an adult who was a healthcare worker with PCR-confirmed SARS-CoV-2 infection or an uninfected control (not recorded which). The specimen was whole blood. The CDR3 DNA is TGTGCCAGCTCACCAAATGCAGGGGAGGTTAACGAGCAGTACTTC. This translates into CASSPNAGEVNEQYF.